Detailed here is one T cell receptor beta chain. The CDR3 sequence is 16 residues long. V dropped 5 bases and J dropped 2; count of bases not matched to a gene: 6. CDR1 and CDR2 from the germline V gene are SGHAT and FQNNGV. This sample is part of a study of blood T cell repertoires in COVID-19. The data were produced by immunoSEQ multiplex PCR, yet TCRdb's version contains in-frame clones alone and is incomplete. In the table there are under 150,000 clones, more than 75% of which are singletons. The V call is TRBV11-2, the J call TRBJ2-4; 10 bases agree with TRBD2. The sequenced sample consisted of peripheral blood. The TCR was taken from a man between 60 and 70 years old with acute or convalescent COVID-19. The CDR3 bases are TGTGCCAGCAGCCCCCTAGCGGGAGTAACCAAAAACATTCAGTACTTC. As protein: CASSPLAGVTKNIQYF. Full variable domain (outside the CDR3, taken from reference TRBV11-2 and TRBJ2-4): EAGVAQSPRYKIIEKRQSVAFWCNPISGHATLYWYQQILGQGPKLLIQFQNNGVVDDSQLPKDRFSAERLKGVDSTLKIQPAKLEDSAVYLCASSPLAGVTKNIQYFGAGTRLSVL.